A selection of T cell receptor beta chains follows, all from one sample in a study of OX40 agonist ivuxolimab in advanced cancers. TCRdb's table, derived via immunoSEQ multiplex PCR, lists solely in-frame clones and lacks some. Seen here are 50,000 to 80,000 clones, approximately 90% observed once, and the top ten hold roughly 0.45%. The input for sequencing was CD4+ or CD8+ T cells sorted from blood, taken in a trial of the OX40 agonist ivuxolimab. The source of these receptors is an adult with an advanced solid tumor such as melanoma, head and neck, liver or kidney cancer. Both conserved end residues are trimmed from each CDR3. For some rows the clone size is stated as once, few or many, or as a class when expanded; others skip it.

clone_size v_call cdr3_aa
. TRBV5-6 ASNRQGIQPQH
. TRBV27 ASSYTGEETQY
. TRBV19 ASSISLGTGKQPQH
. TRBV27 ASSLEGQTGYNEQF
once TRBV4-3 ASSREFGRWTEAF
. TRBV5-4 ASSPGQMSTGELF
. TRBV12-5 ASGLGGSNYGYT
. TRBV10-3 AITVGGGEQF
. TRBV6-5 ASRPGLASDEQY
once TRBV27 ASRDWNTGELF
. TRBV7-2 ASSPGTGNGNTIY
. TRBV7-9 ASSQRQGGDTEAF
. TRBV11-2 ASTELGQGEHYYGYT
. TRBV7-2 ASSLGLRTYEQY